These 25 T cell receptor beta chains share one sample of origin, sequenced in a study of low-dose radiotherapy and immunotherapy resistance in tumors. Alpha and beta chains were covered, as first-strand cDNA relied on TRAV- and TRBV-specific primers. TCR amplification involved 20 to 25 PCR cycles with a constant-region primer and V-primer adapter. A single record per CDR3 protein comes from TCRdb applying MiXCR to the reads. The data contain under 90,000 distinct CDR3 sequences, around a sixth of them singletons. The time point: after trial treatment. Treatment given: LDRT plus nivolumab, ipilimumab, low-dose cyclophosphamide and aspirin (RACIN trial). The sample in question was PBMCs, obtained after low-dose radiotherapy plus immunotherapy. The receptor set was obtained from a male donor with prostate cancer.

The chain has TRBV6-2 or TRBV6-3 and TRBJ2-1; 8 positions match TRBD2. The CDR3 length is 13 residues. The J segment lost 10 bases and the V segment lost 2 bases, leaving 4 bases of the junction unmatched. The germline CDR1 and CDR2 sequences are MNHEY and SVGEGT. CDR3 coding DNA: TGTGCCAGCAGTTACGGAGCGGGAGTAGAGCAGTTCTTC. Residues: CASSYGAGVEQFF.

V is TRBV28 and J is TRBJ2-7, with D tentatively TRBD2 (6 bases). The germline gives CDR1 MDHEN, CDR2 SYDVKM. V was trimmed by 2 bases and J by 6 bases, leaving 8 bases between them. This CDR3 comprises 12 residues. The CDR3 sequence is CASSLRRGEQYF. In nucleotides, the CDR3 is TGTGCCAGCAGTTTAAGGAGGGGCGAGCAGTACTTC.

There are many counts of this clonotype. CDR3 residues: CSARATGETQYF. The CDR3 coding sequence is TGCAGCGCCCGGGCGACAGGAGAGACCCAGTACTTC. This chain links TRBV29-1 with TRBJ2-5; possible D gene TRBD1, 6 bases. The CDR3 covers 12 residues. V dropped 7 bases and J dropped 4 bases, with 13 bases sitting between them. Germline V gene lookup returns CDR1 SQVTM and CDR2 ANQGSEA.

This clonotype was observed at least ten times. CDR3: CSVIGLAGDEQYF. The CDR3 coding sequence is TGCAGCGTGATCGGACTAGCGGGAGACGAGCAGTACTTC. This chain joins TRBV29-1 and TRBJ2-7, with 13 positions matching TRBD2. This CDR3 spans 13 amino acids. Trimming at V came to 6 bases and at J to 5 bases, leaving 4 bases not matched to a gene. CDR1 and CDR2 from the germline V gene are SQVTM and ANQGSEA.

This clonotype was counted many times. The chain is built from TRBV9 and TRBJ2-1, with D perhaps assigned TRBD1 or TRBD2 (5 bases each). V lost 0 bases to trimming and J lost 3 bases, with 13 bases between them. From germline, CDR1 is SGDLS and CDR2 YYNGEE. CDR3 length: 16 amino acids. CDR3 protein: CASSVGGGPLYNEQFF. CDR3 nucleotides: TGTGCCAGCAGCGTAGGTGGGGGTCCCCTCTACAATGAGCAGTTCTTC.

At least ten counts were recorded for this clonotype. The V and J genes are TRBV6-5 and TRBJ1-5, with 8 bases fitting TRBD1. J lost 2 bases, V lost 6 bases, and 3 bases had no gene match. The V gene's germline CDR1 is MNHEY and CDR2 SVGAGI. The CDR3 has 14 amino acids. The CDR3 spells CASRPQGGNQPQHF. CDR3 nucleotide sequence: TGTGCCAGCAGACCACAGGGGGGCAATCAGCCCCAGCATTTT.

This rearrangement joins TRBV5-1 to TRBJ2-5; D remains unclear. This CDR3 comprises 15 residues. Trimming stripped 4 bases from V and 1 base from J, with 14 bases between. Germline values: CDR1 SGHRS, CDR2 YFSETQ. DNA of the CDR3: TGCGCCAGCAGCAGGGTGGCCCTTATCCAAGAGACCCAGTACTTC. This translates into CASSRVALIQETQYF. The full variable domain, in which reference TRBV5-1 and TRBJ2-5 provide the parts outside the CDR3, is KAGVTQTPRYLIKTRGQQVTLSCSPISGHRSVSWYQQTPGQGLQFLFEYFSETQRNKGNFPGRFSGRQFSNSRSEMNVSTLELGDSALYLCASSRVALIQETQYFGPGTRLLVL.

For this clonotype: One base away lies a much larger clone, so this may be a sequencing read error. The CDR3 sequence is CTSSPRPSTDTQYF. CDR3 nucleotides: TGTACCAGCAGTCCCCGGCCTAGCACAGATACGCAGTATTTT. J is TRBJ2-3 and V is TRBV12-3 or TRBV12-4; D call uncertain. CDR3 length: 14 residues.

This clonotype was observed at least ten times. The genes are TRBV5-1 and TRBJ1-1; D is possibly TRBD1 (5 bases). In germline, CDR1 is SGHRS, CDR2 YFSETQ. V was trimmed by 3 bases and J by 7 bases, leaving 13 bases between them. The CDR3 sequence is 13 residues long. The CDR3 coding sequence is TGCGCCAGCAGCTCCGAGGGACGGTATGAAGCTTTCTTT. It codes for CASSSEGRYEAFF.

This clonotype has a count of ten or more. This chain joins TRBV18 and TRBJ1-3; no clear D gene. Germline lookup yields CDR1 KGHSH and CDR2 LQKENI. The CDR3 is made up of 16 amino acids. V lost 7 bases to trimming and J lost 1 base, with 17 bases between them. CDR3 in amino acids: CASYRSRHESGNTIYF. DNA of the CDR3: TGTGCCAGCTATAGGAGCCGACACGAGTCTGGAAACACCATATATTTT.

This clonotype showed up many times. This chain uses TRBV29-1 with TRBJ2-1; D may be TRBD2 (6 bases). Between the trimmed V and J ends, which lost 6 bases and 8 bases, there was a span of 14 bases. CDR1 SQVTM and CDR2 ANQGSEA come from the germline V gene. CDR3 length: 12 residues. Here the CDR3 reads CSVGGRLDEQFF. CDR3 in DNA: TGCAGCGTGGGGGGAAGGCTTGATGAGCAGTTCTTC.

This clonotype was observed at least ten times. This rearrangement joins TRBV2 to TRBJ2-7, with TRBD2 matching 8 bases. The CDR3 contains 14 residues. Per the germline V gene, CDR1 is SNHLY and CDR2 is FYNNEI. Losses at the gene ends were 8 bases for V and 4 bases for J; bases not matched to a gene: 10. CDR3 loop: CASREGQGPYEQYF. The CDR3 nucleotides are TGTGCCAGCCGGGAGGGCCAGGGGCCTTACGAGCAGTACTTC.

This chain uses TRBV28 with TRBJ1-3; 8 nucleotides agree with TRBD1. The CDR3 is 17 residues long. V shed 11 bases, J shed 0 bases, and the junction held 15 bases outside the gene matches. Germline V lookup: CDR1 MDHEN, CDR2 SYDVKM. Here the CDR3 DNA reads TGTGCCGCAGGGACAGGCGATCTCCCAATCTCTGGAAACACCATATATTTT. Protein product: CAAGTGDLPISGNTIYF.

This sequence joins TRBV13 and TRBJ2-2; 7 bases are a match to TRBD1. V was clipped by 7 bases and J by 6 bases; unmatched bases: 2. Germline V lookup: CDR1 PRHDT, CDR2 FYEKMQ (reference sequence). CDR3 length equals 12 residues. The DNA of the CDR3 is TGTGCCAGCAAGACAGGGCCCGGGGAGCTGTTTTTT. This codes for CASKTGPGELFF.

This clonotype was detected ten times or more. This sequence joins TRBV5-1 and TRBJ2-5; no clear D. Germline V lookup: CDR1 SGHRS, CDR2 YFSETQ. V was trimmed by 4 bases and J by 0 bases, leaving 4 bases between them. The CDR3 covers 12 residues. The CDR3 nucleotides are TGCGCCAGCAGCACGTACCAAGAGACCCAGTACTTC. It codes for CASSTYQETQYF.

This clonotype was observed many times. This chain links TRBV27 with TRBJ1-2; unclear D gene. V lost 3 bases, J lost 2 bases, and 7 bases lay in between. Germline V gives CDR1 MNHEY, CDR2 SMNVEV (reference sequence). CDR3 length equals 13 residues. The DNA for the CDR3 is TGTGCCAGCAGTTTTGGCCAGAACTATGGCTACACCTTC. This codes for CASSFGQNYGYTF.

This clonotype occurred many times. The chain carries TRBV29-1 and TRBJ2-5; D possibly corresponds to TRBD2 (5 bases). CDR1 is SQVTM and CDR2 is ANQGSEA in the germline V gene. V lost 6 bases and J lost 5, with 10 bases in between. There are 11 residues in the CDR3. CDR3: CSVGEVETQYF. The CDR3 DNA reads as TGCAGCGTGGGAGAAGTGGAGACCCAGTACTTC.

This clonotype was found many times. The V call is TRBV11-2, the J call TRBJ2-2; D gene ambiguous. CDR1 and CDR2 (germline): SGHAT, FQNNGV. The CDR3 contains 15 residues. V was clipped by 1 base and J by 1 base, with 7 bases between them. For the CDR3, the DNA is TGTGCCAGCAGCTTAGGTTTAGAGAACACCGGGGAGCTGTTTTTT. Protein product: CASSLGLENTGELFF.

This clonotype was detected ten times or more. The chain links TRBV10-3 to TRBJ2-3; D is possibly TRBD1 or TRBD2 (9 bases each). Germline assignment: CDR1 ENHRY and CDR2 SYGVKD. Between the trimmed V and J ends, which lost 11 bases and 2 bases, there was a span of 29 bases. The CDR3 totals 18 residues. CDR3 in amino acids: CAVGTGHPGLANTDTQYF. The CDR3, as DNA: TGTGCCGTGGGGACAGGGCATCCGGGACTAGCAAACACAGATACGCAGTATTTT.

At least ten counts were recorded for this clonotype. The CDR3 sequence is CASSYGDGDQETQYF. The CDR3 nucleotides read TGTGCCAGCAGTTATGGGGACGGAGACCAAGAGACCCAGTACTTC. J is TRBJ2-5 and V is TRBV6-2 or TRBV6-3; D might be TRBD1 or TRBD2, each matching 5 bases. The CDR3 is 15 amino acids. V shed 3 bases and J shed 0 bases, with 11 bases lying between them. CDR1 is MNHEY and CDR2 is SVGEGT in the germline V gene.

This clonotype was observed at least ten times. This chain connects TRBV15 to TRBJ2-7, with TRBD1 as a possible D gene (5 bases). In germline, CDR1 is LNHNV, CDR2 YYDKDF (reference sequence). The CDR3 loop spans 15 amino acids. V lost 0 bases and J lost 2, with 11 bases in between. This CDR3 reads CATSRDWPGPYEQYF. The DNA of the CDR3 is TGTGCCACCAGCAGAGATTGGCCAGGGCCCTACGAGCAGTACTTC. The full variable domain, rest sourced from reference TRBV15 and TRBJ2-7, is DAMVIQNPRYQVTQFGKPVTLSCSQTLNHNVMYWYQQKSSQAPKLLFHYYDKDFNNEADTPDNFQSRRPNTSFCFLDIRSPGLGDTAMYLCATSRDWPGPYEQYFGPGTRLTVT.

The chain recombines TRBV9 with TRBJ2-1, with 7 bases matching TRBD1. The ends lost 7 bases at V and 0 bases at J; junction bases unmatched: 1. CDR3 size: 13 residues. Germline V gives CDR1 SGDLS, CDR2 YYNGEE. The DNA of the CDR3 is TGTGCCAGCGCAGGGGGCTCCTACAATGAGCAGTTCTTC. Translation: CASAGGSYNEQFF.

A word on this clonotype: A far larger clone is a single base away, which makes a read error likely. The gene calls are TRBV11-2 and TRBJ2-5; no clear D gene. Germline V gene sequence: CDR1 SGHAT, CDR2 FQNNGV. The CDR3 consists of 13 residues. V lost 0 bases and J lost 11, with 13 bases in between. This chain's CDR3 is CASSLEPSARQYF. The CDR3, as DNA: TGTGCCAGCAGCTTAGAACCTTCCGCGCGACAGTACTTC.

Regarding this clonotype: A far bigger clonotype differs at one base, so this is likely a read error. V is TRBV5-3 and J is TRBJ2-1; tentative D call: TRBD2 (5 bases). TRBV5-3 is classed as an ORF, of uncertain function. The CDR3 runs 11 residues. V shed 8 bases and J shed 9 bases, with 12 bases lying between them. CDR3 coding DNA: TGTGCCAGCGGGAAAGGGAGTGAGCAGTTCTTC. Amino acid sequence: CASGKGSEQFF.

This clonotype was detected many times. V is TRBV12-3 or TRBV12-4 and J is TRBJ1-1; D is perhaps TRBD1 (5 bases). The CDR3 spans 15 residues. The germline V and J ends were trimmed by 7 bases and 5 bases, with 20 bases remaining between them. The CDR3 nucleotides read TGTGCCAGCAAACCTCGTTCTGGGGACTCGACTGAAGCTTTCTTT. It encodes CASKPRSGDSTEAFF.